The clone carrying this TCR beta chain has only one observation. CDR1 and CDR2 (germline): LGHNA, YSLEER. The CDR3 sequence is 13 residues long. Trimming removed 0 bases from V and 5 bases from J, with 4 bases in between. This entry belongs to a study of T cell changes during pregnancy in multiple sclerosis. Profiling relied on immunoSEQ multiplex PCR, and the TCRdb table lists in-frame clones only, not all of them. This sample carries some 40,000 clones, around nine tenths of them seen once, and the ten largest clones take roughly 4%. The chain carries TRBV4-3 and TRBJ1-4, with D hard to call. Sequenced here: CD8+ T cells from peripheral blood mononuclear cells, sampled in the first trimester of pregnancy. This receptor was obtained from a female donor with multiple sclerosis, enrolled in a pregnancy study. For the CDR3, the DNA is TGCGCCAGCAGCCAAGACTCGAATGAAAAACTGTTTTTT. This translates into CASSQDSNEKLFF.